This T cell receptor (beta chain) was captured by sequencing in a study of cytomegalovirus exposure and HLA in healthy donors. Looking at the study overall: In terms of ancestry, the Caucasian-associated cluster contained roughly 80% of the roughly 400 genotyped donors.

This PCR relied on a set of 60 Vbeta primers and 13 Jbeta primers. Libraries were prepared by immunoSEQ multiplex PCR; TCRdb keeps only in-frame clonotypes and omits some of them. The sample includes 240,000 or so clones, about 80% of them seen just once. Trimming took 3 bases from V and 2 from J, leaving 9 bases between them. The CDR3 consists of 14 residues. CDR1 and CDR2 (germline): SGHTA, FQGNSA. The rearrangement uses TRBV7-2 and TRBJ2-3; D gene unclear. The receptor was isolated from a woman in her fifties or sixties in good health and CMV-seropositive. Sequencing was performed on PBMCs. For the CDR3, the DNA is TGTGCCAGCAGCTTTCGGCAGGTCACAGATACGCAGTATTTT. Amino acid sequence: CASSFRQVTDTQYF.